This is a list of T cell receptor beta chains from one sample in a study of blood T cell repertoires in COVID-19. The data were produced by immunoSEQ multiplex PCR, yet TCRdb's version contains in-frame clones alone and is incomplete. Of approximately 70,000 clones in the sample, 75% to 95% are singletons; the top ten hold around 4.5%. The sequencing input was peripheral blood. All receptors derive from a woman in her sixties with active COVID-19. The CDR3 runs from the conserved cysteine through the conserved F or W. D genes are given only for firm matches. Clone size appears in some rows only: once, few, many, or a class for an expanded clone.

len,abundance,j_gene,v_gene,d_gene,CDR3nt,CDR3aa
14,.,TRBJ2-5,TRBV5-1,.,TGCGCCAGCAGCTTGGCTCATTTAGAAGAGACCCAGTACTTC,CASSLAHLEETQYF
14,.,TRBJ2-3,TRBV24-1,TRBD2,TGTGCCACCAGCGGGAGGACCTACACAGATACGCAGTATTTT,CATSGRTYTDTQYF
11,.,TRBJ2-1,TRBV6-5,.,TGTGCCAGCAGTTACGGTGAGGAGCAGTTCTTC,CASSYGEEQFF
15,.,TRBJ1-1,TRBV6-5,TRBD1,TGTGCCAGCAGTTACTCCAGGGGGGTGAACACTGAAGCTTTCTTT,CASSYSRGVNTEAFF
14,.,TRBJ1-5,TRBV4-1,.,TGCGCCAGCAGCCAAGGCTTCGAGGCTCAGCCCCAGCATTTT,CASSQGFEAQPQHF
12,.,TRBJ1-2,TRBV5-1,.,TGCGCCACCCGCAGGGGAAACTATGGCTACACCTTC,CATRRGNYGYTF
17,.,TRBJ2-1,TRBV28,.,TGTGCCAGCAGTCCACTTTCCCGGGATCCCTCCTACAATGAGCAGTTCTTC,CASSPLSRDPSYNEQFF
13,.,TRBJ1-1,TRBV3-1/TRBV3-2,.,TGTGCCAGCAGCCCGCGTCTGAACACTGAAGCTTTCTTT,CASSPRLNTEAFF
15,.,TRBJ1-3,TRBV6-6,.,TGTGCCAGCAGTTACCCCACAGGTTCCGGAAACACCATATATTTT,CASSYPTGSGNTIYF
15,.,TRBJ1-2,TRBV28,TRBD1,TGTGCCAGCAGTTTCCCCAGGGGGCGAATCTATGGCTACACCTTC,CASSFPRGRIYGYTF
15,.,TRBJ1-5,TRBV6-5,.,TGTGCCAGCAGTCCCGGGCAGGGAGGTTGGCAGCCCCAGCATTTT,CASSPGQGGWQPQHF
14,.,TRBJ2-1,TRBV5-1,.,TGCGCCAGCCGGACAGTCCCCGACTACAATGAGCAGTTCTTC,CASRTVPDYNEQFF
18,.,TRBJ2-5,TRBV7-8,.,TGTGCCAGCAGCTTAGACCCCCCTGGCGGACAAATCCAAGAGACCCAGTACTTC,CASSLDPPGGQIQETQYF
16,.,TRBJ2-1,TRBV3-1/TRBV3-2,TRBD1,TGTGCCAGCAGCCAATCCCGGGACAGGCCCTACAATGAGCAGTTCTTC,CASSQSRDRPYNEQFF
14,.,TRBJ1-1,TRBV10-3,.,TGTGCCATCAGCGTCTTACAGGGGAACACTGAAGCTTTCTTT,CAISVLQGNTEAFF
15,.,TRBJ1-5,TRBV2,TRBD1,TGTGCCAGCAATGGACAGGGGGCATGGGGTCAGCCCCAGCATTTT,CASNGQGAWGQPQHF
15,.,TRBJ2-3,TRBV21-1,.,TGTGCCAGCAGCAATCGCGGGGGCATCTCAGATACGCAGTATTTT,CASSNRGGISDTQYF
13,.,TRBJ2-5,TRBV6-5,TRBD1,TGTGCCAGCAGAAAACAGGGGCGAGAGACCCAGTACTTC,CASRKQGRETQYF
13,.,TRBJ2-7,TRBV3-1/TRBV3-2,TRBD2,TGTGCCAGCAGCTTCGGGACTAGCGGAGAGCAGTACTTC,CASSFGTSGEQYF
12,.,TRBJ2-5,TRBV3-1/TRBV3-2,.,TGTGCCAGCAGCCTTAAGGGGGAGACCCAGTACTTC,CASSLKGETQYF
15,few,TRBJ2-2,TRBV5-1,.,TGCGCCAGCAGCTTGTATCAGGGCGACACCGGGGAGCTGTTTTTT,CASSLYQGDTGELFF
17,.,TRBJ2-1,TRBV7-2,TRBD2,TGTGCCAGCAGCTTCGTAACTAGCGGGAGGGGAGGCTATGAGCAGTTCTTC,CASSFVTSGRGGYEQFF
13,.,TRBJ1-3,TRBV10-3,TRBD1,TGTGCCATCAGTGACAGGGGGACTGACACCATATATTTT,CAISDRGTDTIYF
15,.,TRBJ2-1,TRBV27,.,TGTGCCACACACCCCCTGCCTGACAGTTCGAGTGAGCAGTTCTTC,CATHPLPDSSSEQFF